These 8 T cell receptor beta chains were all obtained from the same sample, sequenced in a study of T cell responses to AZD1222 COVID-19 vaccine. Clones were read by immunoSEQ multiplex PCR, and TCRdb kept only the in-frame ones, dropping some. The profile covers 100,000 to 110,000 clones, with around nine tenths appearing a single time and approximately 16% taken by the ten largest. Here the sequenced sample was peripheral blood, taken on day 0 of AZD1222 vaccination. The source of these receptors is an adult in good health.

This chain uses TRBV19 with TRBJ1-1; 7 bases agree with TRBD1. V shed 5 bases, J shed 1 base, and the junction held 4 bases outside the gene matches. Germline V gene lookup returns CDR1 LNHDA and CDR2 SQIVND (reference sequence). The CDR3 consists of 14 residues. The CDR3 sequence is CASSGTVRNTEAFF. The CDR3 nucleotides read TGTGCCAGTAGTGGGACAGTGAGGAACACTGAAGCTTTCTTT.

The CDR3 DNA sequence: TGTGCCAGCAGTTACAGCCTTCAGGGCCTCGATGAGCAGTTCTTC. The encoded protein is CASSYSLQGLDEQFF. V is TRBV6-2 or TRBV6-3 and J is TRBJ2-1, with a tentative D call TRBD1 (5 bases). Deletions cut 2 bases from V and 8 bases from J, with 16 bases between. CDR1 is MNHEY and CDR2 is SVGEGT in the germline V gene. The CDR3 loop spans 15 amino acids.

The gene calls are TRBV18 and TRBJ1-1, with a possible D match to TRBD1 (6 bases). Germline assignment: CDR1 KGHSH and CDR2 LQKENI. V lost 8 bases to trimming and J lost 1 base, with 11 bases between them. The CDR3 runs 13 residues. CDR3 in amino acids: CASATDRNTEAFF. The DNA for the CDR3 is TGTGCCAGCGCGACGGACAGGAACACTGAAGCTTTCTTT.

Here the CDR3 reads CASSPKLAEKETQYF. The CDR3 DNA sequence: TGTGCCAGCAGCCCAAAGCTGGCGGAAAAAGAGACCCAGTACTTC. The chain links TRBV7-6 to TRBJ2-5; D ambiguous. Germline loops: CDR1 SGHVS, CDR2 FNYEAQ. V was clipped by 5 bases and J by 3 bases, with 16 bases between them. This CDR3 comprises 15 residues. Complete variable domain (other parts from reference TRBV7-6 and TRBJ2-5): GAGVSQSPRYKVTKRGQDVALRCDPISGHVSLYWYRQALGQGPEFLTYFNYEAQQDKSGLPNDRFSAERPEGSISTLTIQRTEQRDSAMYRCASSPKLAEKETQYFGPGTRLLVL.

The chain is built from TRBV5-6 and TRBJ2-7; D is uncertain. Trimming stripped 1 base from V and 6 bases from J, with 5 bases between. This CDR3 contains 11 residues. Germline V gene data show CDR1 as SGHDT and CDR2 as YYEEEE. The CDR3 spells CASSLTGEQYF. The CDR3 nucleotides read TGTGCCAGCAGCTTGACGGGCGAGCAGTACTTC.

The chain recombines TRBV5-6 with TRBJ2-5; D is possibly TRBD2 (5 bases). Germline V gives CDR1 SGHDT, CDR2 YYEEEE. V lost 4 bases and J lost 4, with 14 bases in between. This CDR3 comprises 14 residues. The chain's CDR3 is CASSPDSGRETQYF. The CDR3 DNA reads TGTGCCAGCAGCCCGGACTCTGGACGAGAGACCCAGTACTTC.

The chain combines TRBV7-9 with TRBJ1-1, with TRBD1 as a possible D gene (5 bases). In germline, CDR1 is SEHNR, CDR2 FQNEAQ (reference sequence). The CDR3 loop spans 13 amino acids. V lost 3 bases and J 7 bases, leaving 12 bases between the germline ends. CDR3 nucleotide sequence: TGTGCCAGCAGCTTCGCGGAAGACAGTGAAGCTTTCTTT. As protein: CASSFAEDSEAFF.

The CDR3 DNA sequence: TGTGCCAGCACCGTAGCGGGAGGGCCCGGTGAGCAGTTCTTC. It codes for CASTVAGGPGEQFF. This rearrangement joins TRBV7-9 to TRBJ2-1; 11 bases are shared with TRBD2. Losses at the gene ends were 7 bases for V and 9 bases for J; bases not matched to a gene: 8. The CDR3 is made up of 14 amino acids. Germline CDR1 and CDR2: SEHNR and FQNEAQ (reference sequence).